These 11 T cell receptor beta chains originate from one sample sequenced in a study of CD8 T cells in Susac syndrome. RNA in amounts of about 0.5 to 1 ug was reverse transcribed with random hexamers. TCRdb independently ran MiXCR on the immunoSEQ multiplex PCR reads; one entry per CDR3 protein. The table includes 85,000 to 95,000 distinct CDR3 sequences, 85% to 95% detected once. The sample taken for sequencing was CD4+ T cells from PBMCs. The receptor source for this set is a human donor with Susac syndrome.

This sequence joins TRBV18 and TRBJ1-1; weak D call: TRBD1 (5 bases). The CDR3 sequence is 14 residues long. Trimming pared 3 bases from V and 0 bases from J, leaving 8 bases between. Per germline, CDR1 KGHSH and CDR2 LQKENI. CDR3 sequence (DNA): TGTGCCAGCTCACCCAGGGTGGTGAACACTGAAGCTTTCTTT. Translated: CASSPRVVNTEAFF.

The rearrangement links TRBV20-1 to TRBJ1-6, with 9 bases that match TRBD1. Losses at the gene ends were 4 bases for V and 6 bases for J; bases not matched to a gene: 4. The CDR3 consists of 14 residues. Germline CDR1 reads DFQATT; CDR2 reads SNEGSKA (reference sequence). The CDR3 DNA reads TGCAGTGCTACCCGGACAGGGGTTAATTCACCCCTCCACTTT. It specifies CSATRTGVNSPLHF.

This chain links TRBV6-6 with TRBJ2-7; D gene ambiguous. This CDR3 region has 12 residues. Germline values: CDR1 MNHNY, CDR2 SVGAGI (reference sequence). Trimming pared 6 bases from V and 7 bases from J, leaving 13 bases between. Here the CDR3 reads CASSPTKGEQYF. Here the CDR3 DNA reads TGTGCCAGCAGCCCAACTAAGGGAGAGCAGTACTTC.

This chain joins TRBV28 and TRBJ1-4; 10 positions match TRBD1. CDR1 MDHEN and CDR2 SYDVKM come from the germline V gene. The CDR3 has 14 amino acids. J lost 8 bases, V lost 4 bases, and 4 bases had no gene match. The CDR3 DNA follows: TGTGCCAGCAGTTCCCCGGGACAGGGGGAAAAACTGTTTTTT. Amino acids: CASSSPGQGEKLFF.

V gene TRBV5-1 combines with J gene TRBJ1-1; D is unresolved. The V and J ends lost 2 bases and 3 bases respectively, with 11 bases between them. Germline-derived CDR1 and CDR2 are SGHRS and YFSETQ. The CDR3 totals 14 residues. The chain's CDR3 is CASSLGNGDTEAFF. Written as DNA, the CDR3 is TGCGCCAGCAGCTTAGGGAATGGGGACACTGAAGCTTTCTTT.

This rearrangement joins TRBV30 to TRBJ1-2; D might be TRBD1 (6 bases). Germline CDR1 reads GTSNPN; CDR2 reads SVGIG (reference sequence). The germline V and J ends were trimmed by 1 base and 7 bases, with 10 bases remaining between them. The CDR3 is 12 amino acids. This chain's CDR3 is CAWSEVGAGYTF. The CDR3 nucleotides read TGTGCCTGGAGTGAGGTGGGGGCTGGCTACACCTTC.

V and J are TRBV5-1 and TRBJ2-1; 8 bases are shared with TRBD1. In germline, CDR1 is SGHRS, CDR2 YFSETQ. The CDR3 totals 16 residues. Trimming cost V 4 bases and J 4 bases; bases outside gene matches: 10. As DNA, the CDR3 is TGCGCCAGCAGCCGGAACGGACAGGGAGGATACAATGAGCAGTTCTTC. Amino acid sequence: CASSRNGQGGYNEQFF.

The chain carries TRBV23-1 and TRBJ2-5, with 13 bases matching TRBD2. TRBV23-1 is placed among ORFs of uncertain function. This CDR3 has 19 amino acids. V lost 2 bases and J lost 5; bases outside the gene matches: 14. In DNA, the CDR3 is TGCGCCAGCAGTCAACCGGGACTAGCGGGGCCTCCTCCCTGCGAGACCCAGTACTTC. Protein: CASSQPGLAGPPPCETQYF.

V and J are TRBV30 and TRBJ2-5, with D tentatively TRBD1 (6 bases). In germline, CDR1 is GTSNPN, CDR2 SVGIG (reference sequence). The V and J ends lost 0 bases and 4 bases respectively, with 9 bases between them. This CDR3 contains 13 residues. CDR3 sequence (DNA): TGTGCCTGGAGTGTACAGGGACGAGAGACCCAGTACTTC. It yields the protein CAWSVQGRETQYF.

J is TRBJ2-2 and V is TRBV12-3 or TRBV12-4, with a possible D match to TRBD1 (6 bases). The CDR3 totals 14 residues. V lost 7 bases and J 10 bases, leaving 19 bases between the germline ends. Here the CDR3 DNA reads TGTGCCAGCAAAGCTACGACAGGCTACGAGGAGCTGTTTTTT. It translates to CASKATTGYEELFF.

The J gene is TRBJ1-5, the V gene TRBV2; no reliable D call. Germline-derived CDR1 and CDR2 are SNHLY and FYNNEI. This CDR3 has 13 residues. The V and J ends lost 6 bases and 2 bases respectively, with 8 bases between them. The CDR3 sequence: CASSHDGNQPQHF. CDR3 in DNA: TGTGCCAGCAGCCACGACGGCAATCAGCCCCAGCATTTT.